One sample yielded the 16 T cell receptor beta chains listed below, sequenced in a study of cytomegalovirus exposure and HLA in healthy donors. PCR involved 60 Vbeta and 13 Jbeta primers. Measured with immunoSEQ multiplex PCR; TCRdb has only the in-frame clones, and not every one. The table has roughly 250,000 clones, more than 55% seen once. The sequencing input was PBMCs. The receptors stem from a female donor in good health and CMV-seronegative.

The chain is built from TRBV6-1 and TRBJ1-5; a weak D match, TRBD1 (5 bases). With 2 bases removed from V and 15 bases from J, the gap between germline ends came to 17 bases. Germline V gene sequence: CDR1 MNHNS, CDR2 SASEGT. CDR3 length: 13 amino acids. CDR3 protein: CASSERVGGNGHF. For the CDR3, the DNA is TGTGCCAGCAGTGAAAGGGTGGGGGGGAACGGGCATTTT.

The chain employs TRBV9 and TRBJ2-5; TRBD2 aligns across 8 bases. With 0 bases clipped from V and 0 bases from J, the junction kept 4 bases outside the gene matches. The CDR3 length is 16 residues. Germline CDR1 reads SGDLS; CDR2 reads YYNGEE. In nucleotides, the CDR3 is TGTGCCAGCAGCGTAGGCGGGAGGTACGACCAAGAGACCCAGTACTTC. Its translation is CASSVGGRYDQETQYF.

This clone was found a few times. The gene calls are TRBV6-5 and TRBJ2-2; 13 bases are a match to TRBD2. This CDR3 is 15 amino acids long. CDR1 and CDR2 from the germline V gene are MNHEY and SVGAGI. The ends lost 6 bases at V and 6 bases at J; junction bases unmatched: 4. The CDR3 DNA follows: TGTGCCAGCAGCAAGACTAGCGGGAGGCCCGGGGAGCTGTTTTTT. Protein sequence: CASSKTSGRPGELFF.

V gene TRBV12-5 combines with J gene TRBJ1-5; D gene ambiguous. Trimming took 6 bases from V and 7 from J, leaving 13 bases between them. CDR1 is LGHNT and CDR2 is FRNRAP in the germline V gene. There are 13 residues in the CDR3. The CDR3 reads CASGPNGGQPQHF. CDR3 nucleotides: TGTGCTAGTGGCCCTAATGGAGGCCAGCCCCAGCATTTT.

This clone was counted only a few times. The chain joins TRBV5-8 to TRBJ1-1; 9 bases agree with TRBD1. Germline V CDR1 and CDR2: SGHTS, YDEGEE. V lost 5 bases and J lost 2; bases outside the gene matches: 4. The CDR3 runs to 14 residues. This CDR3 is CASSMDRGNTEAFF. In DNA, the CDR3 is TGTGCCAGCAGTATGGACAGGGGTAACACTGAAGCTTTCTTT.

This clone was found a few times. The CDR3 DNA follows: TGTGCCAGCAGCTTGGTGGCAGGGGGCCGGGAAGCTTTCTTT. Its protein product is CASSLVAGGREAFF. The chain carries TRBV5-4 and TRBJ1-1; 8 positions match TRBD1. V trimming: 0 bases; J trimming: 8 bases; junction bases outside the gene matches: 6. This CDR3 is built from 14 residues. The germline gives CDR1 SGHNT, CDR2 YYREEE (reference sequence).

This chain uses TRBV5-1 with TRBJ1-1, with D perhaps matching TRBD1 (5 bases). Germline values: CDR1 SGHRS, CDR2 YFSETQ. The CDR3 contains 15 residues. Trimming removed 3 bases from V and 2 bases from J, with 14 bases in between. The CDR3: CASSWRDGVNTEAFF. CDR3 nucleotide sequence: TGCGCCAGCAGCTGGAGGGACGGCGTAAACACTGAAGCTTTCTTT.

For the CDR3, the DNA is TGCGCCAGCAGCCTGGACAGGGGATTCGGTCGCGAAAAACTGTTTTTT. It translates to CASSLDRGFGREKLFF. J is TRBJ1-4 and V is TRBV4-1; 9 nucleotides agree with TRBD1. The junction had 11 bases not matched to a gene; V was cut back by 4 bases and J by 8 bases. CDR1 and CDR2 (germline): MGHRA, YSYEKL. CDR3 length equals 16 residues.

This clone appeared once. The DNA for the CDR3 is TGCGCCAGCAGCCCGGGACTTCTACCGGAGACCCAGTACTTC. The encoded protein is CASSPGLLPETQYF. The chain combines TRBV5-1 with TRBJ2-5; tentative D call: TRBD2 (6 bases). The CDR3 extends over 14 amino acids. Trimming left V 4 bases short and J 5 bases short, with 15 bases between. Per germline, CDR1 SGHRS and CDR2 YFSETQ.

This clone was detected only a few times. V usage is TRBV10-3 and J usage is TRBJ2-7; D perhaps matches TRBD2 (5 bases). CDR3 length: 12 residues. Germline values: CDR1 ENHRY, CDR2 SYGVKD. The V gene lost 7 bases and the J gene lost 7 bases, with 14 bases spanning the gap. CDR3 sequence (DNA): TGTGCCATCAAGGACTGGCGGCGGGAGCAGTACTTC. Its protein is CAIKDWRREQYF.

This clone turned up a few times. The chain recombines TRBV27 with TRBJ1-1; D gene ambiguous. The CDR3 has 16 amino acids. Per germline, CDR1 MNHEY and CDR2 SMNVEV (reference sequence). Trimming shortened V by 2 bases and J by 1 base, and 14 bases separated the two germline ends. The CDR3 loop is CASSLERKRTNTEAFF. The CDR3 DNA reads as TGTGCCAGCAGTTTAGAGCGGAAAAGGACGAACACTGAAGCTTTCTTT.

V is TRBV7-3 and J is TRBJ2-5; TRBD2 agrees at 7 bases. The CDR3 contains 17 residues. Trimming at V came to 2 bases and at J to 1 base, leaving 10 bases not matched to a gene. Per germline, CDR1 SGHTA and CDR2 FQGTGA. CDR3 in amino acids: CASSLGAGGSGQETQYF. CDR3 in DNA: TGTGCCAGCAGCTTAGGGGCTGGCGGGAGTGGCCAAGAGACCCAGTACTTC.

V and J are TRBV5-6 and TRBJ2-7, with 7 nucleotides matching TRBD2. V lost 1 base, J lost 6 bases, and 7 bases stayed unmatched. CDR3 size: 14 residues. From germline, CDR1 is SGHDT and CDR2 YYEEEE. CDR3 sequence (DNA): TGTGCCAGCAGCTTGAGCCTAGCGGTCGGCGAGCAGTACTTC. It is translated as CASSLSLAVGEQYF. Together with reference TRBV5-6 and TRBJ2-7, the CDR3 gives the full variable domain: DAGVTQSPTHLIKTRGQQVTLRCSPKSGHDTVSWYQQALGQGPQFIFQYYEEEERQRGNFPDRFSGHQFPNYSSELNVNALLLGDSALYLCASSLSLAVGEQYFGPGTRLTVT.

The chain recombines TRBV6-5 with TRBJ2-7; TRBD1 matches at 8 bases. V shed 8 bases and J 1 base; nucleotides not matched to a gene: 7. Per germline, CDR1 MNHEY and CDR2 SVGAGI. CDR3 length equals 14 residues. The CDR3 region has the DNA TGTGCCAGCTCCCGGGACAGGCGTTCCTACGAGCAGTACTTC. This translates into CASSRDRRSYEQYF.

The chain carries TRBV5-1 and TRBJ2-7, with 9 bases lining up with TRBD2. The junction had 13 bases not matched to a gene; V was cut back by 7 bases and J by 5 bases. The CDR3 covers 15 residues. The germline V gene has CDR1 SGHRS and CDR2 YFSETQ. Here the CDR3 reads CASVPGLAGRDEQYF. CDR3 nucleotides: TGCGCCAGCGTCCCGGGACTAGCAGGCCGAGACGAGCAGTACTTC. Full variable domain (rest looked up from reference TRBV5-1 and TRBJ2-7): KAGVTQTPRYLIKTRGQQVTLSCSPISGHRSVSWYQQTPGQGLQFLFEYFSETQRNKGNFPGRFSGRQFSNSRSEMNVSTLELGDSALYLCASVPGLAGRDEQYFGPGTRLTVT.

Only a few counts were recorded for this clone. The chain carries TRBV28 and TRBJ1-2; perhaps TRBD1 as D (5 bases). The CDR3 consists of 11 residues. Germline loops: CDR1 MDHEN, CDR2 SYDVKM. CDR3 DNA: TGTGGAGTAGGGGCTAACTATGGCTACACCTTC. Protein product: CGVGANYGYTF.